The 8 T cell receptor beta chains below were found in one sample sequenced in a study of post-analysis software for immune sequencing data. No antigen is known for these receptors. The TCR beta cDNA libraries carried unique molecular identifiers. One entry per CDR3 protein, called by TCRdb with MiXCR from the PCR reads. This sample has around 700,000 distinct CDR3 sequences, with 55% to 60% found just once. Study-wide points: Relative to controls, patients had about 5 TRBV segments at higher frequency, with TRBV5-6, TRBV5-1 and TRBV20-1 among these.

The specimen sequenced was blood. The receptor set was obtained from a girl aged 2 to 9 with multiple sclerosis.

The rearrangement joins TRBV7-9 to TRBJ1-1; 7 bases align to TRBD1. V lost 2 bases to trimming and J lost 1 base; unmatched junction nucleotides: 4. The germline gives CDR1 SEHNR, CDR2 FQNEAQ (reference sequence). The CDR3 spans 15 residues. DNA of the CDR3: TGTGCCAGCAGCTTATCAGGGGGTGAGAACACTGAAGCTTTCTTT. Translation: CASSLSGGENTEAFF.

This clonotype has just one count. The CDR3 is CASSLNQRQFF. CDR3 nucleotide sequence: TGTGCCAGCAGCTTAAACCAGAGGCAGTTCTTC. The J gene is TRBJ2-1, the V gene TRBV11-2; no reliable D call. Germline loops: CDR1 SGHAT, CDR2 FQNNGV. The CDR3 is 11 residues long. Between the trimmed V and J ends, which lost 2 bases and 12 bases, there was a span of 8 bases. The entire variable domain, with the rest obtained from reference TRBV11-2 and TRBJ2-1, is as follows: EAGVAQSPRYKIIEKRQSVAFWCNPISGHATLYWYQQILGQGPKLLIQFQNNGVVDDSQLPKDRFSAERLKGVDSTLKIQPAKLEDSAVYLCASSLNQRQFFGPGTRLTVL.

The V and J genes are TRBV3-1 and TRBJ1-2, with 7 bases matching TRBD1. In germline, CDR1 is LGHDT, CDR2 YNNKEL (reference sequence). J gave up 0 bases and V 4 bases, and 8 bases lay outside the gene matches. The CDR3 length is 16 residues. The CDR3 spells CASSLWDRLSNYGYTF. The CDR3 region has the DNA TGTGCCAGCAGCCTCTGGGACAGACTTTCTAACTATGGCTACACCTTC. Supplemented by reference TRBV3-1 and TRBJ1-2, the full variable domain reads DTAVSQTPKYLVTQMGNDKSIKCEQNLGHDTMYWYKQDSKKFLKIMFSYNNKELIINETVPNRFSPKSPDKAHLNLHINSLELGDSAVYFCASSLWDRLSNYGYTFGSGTRLTVV.

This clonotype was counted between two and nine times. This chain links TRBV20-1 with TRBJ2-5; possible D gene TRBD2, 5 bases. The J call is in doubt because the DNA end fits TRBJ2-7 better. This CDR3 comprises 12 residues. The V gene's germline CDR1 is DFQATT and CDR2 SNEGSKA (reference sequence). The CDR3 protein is CSAGLGGYEQYF. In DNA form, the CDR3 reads TGCAGTGCTGGGCTCGGCGGGTACGAGCAGTACTTC.

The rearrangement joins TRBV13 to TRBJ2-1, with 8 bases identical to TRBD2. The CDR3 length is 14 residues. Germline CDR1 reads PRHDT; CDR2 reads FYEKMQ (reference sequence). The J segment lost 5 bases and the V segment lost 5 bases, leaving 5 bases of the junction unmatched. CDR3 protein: CASSTGLVHNEQFF. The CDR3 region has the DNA TGTGCCAGCAGCACGGGACTAGTTCACAATGAGCAGTTCTTC.

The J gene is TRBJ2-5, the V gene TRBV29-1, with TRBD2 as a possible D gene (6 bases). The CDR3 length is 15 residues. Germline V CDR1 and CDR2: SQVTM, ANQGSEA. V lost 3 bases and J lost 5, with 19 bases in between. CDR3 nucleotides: TGCAGCGTTGATGTCCGCGGGACCGAGGAGGAGACCCAGTACTTC. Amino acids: CSVDVRGTEEETQYF.

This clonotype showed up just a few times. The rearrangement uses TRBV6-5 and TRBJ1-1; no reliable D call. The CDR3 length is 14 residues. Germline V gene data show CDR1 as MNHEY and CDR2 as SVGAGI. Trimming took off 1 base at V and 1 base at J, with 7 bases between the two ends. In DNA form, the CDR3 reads TGTGCCAGCAGTTACTGGGGTGCGAACACTGAAGCTTTCTTT. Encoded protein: CASSYWGANTEAFF.

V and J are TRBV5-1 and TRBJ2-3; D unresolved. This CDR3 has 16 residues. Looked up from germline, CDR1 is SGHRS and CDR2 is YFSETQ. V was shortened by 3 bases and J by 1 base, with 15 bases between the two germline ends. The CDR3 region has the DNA TGCGCCAGCAGCTCTAATGACTTACTCGGCACAGATACGCAGTATTTT. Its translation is CASSSNDLLGTDTQYF.